The rows below give T cell receptor beta chains drawn from one sample of a study of CD8+ T cells in alopecia areata. Measured with immunoSEQ multiplex PCR; TCRdb has only the in-frame clones, and not every one. The data contain 150,000 or so clones, about three fifths of them seen just once; the ten biggest clones take up around 0.9%. The sample was CD4+ T cells sorted from blood, taken at week 4, from a patient treated with tofacitinib. These receptors were collected from a human donor with alopecia areata. Both conserved end residues are part of each CDR3. Fields, in order: D gene, clone size, J gene, V gene, CDR3 DNA, CDR3 protein. D genes are given only for firm matches. Clone size is not always given. Where it is, it says once, few, many or a class for expanded clones.

d_call: -; clone_size: once; j_call: TRBJ1-2; v_call: TRBV5-1; cdr3_nt: TGCGCCAGCAGTGGTACAGGTGACTCTACTAACTATGGCTACACCTTC; cdr3_aa: CASSGTGDSTNYGYTF
d_call: -; clone_size: -; j_call: TRBJ2-1; v_call: TRBV30; cdr3_nt: TGTGCCTGGAGTGTTGGGGGAATCCAGTTCTTC; cdr3_aa: CAWSVGGIQFF
d_call: -; clone_size: -; j_call: TRBJ2-5; v_call: TRBV5-1; cdr3_nt: TGCGCCAGCAGCTTGGTCGGGGGCAGGTTGGAGGAGACCCAGTACTTC; cdr3_aa: CASSLVGGRLEETQYF
d_call: -; clone_size: -; j_call: TRBJ2-5; v_call: TRBV29-1; cdr3_nt: TGCAGCGCCCATGCAGGGGAAGAGACCCAGTACTTC; cdr3_aa: CSAHAGEETQYF
d_call: -; clone_size: few; j_call: TRBJ2-5; v_call: TRBV29-1; cdr3_nt: TGCAGCGTTGAAGATTCGGTGGGGGGCGGCTGGGAGCAGTACTTC; cdr3_aa: CSVEDSVGGGWEQYF
d_call: -; clone_size: few; j_call: TRBJ1-2; v_call: TRBV29-1; cdr3_nt: TGCAGCGTTGAAGCGCCGGGGGCCTATGGCTACACCTTC; cdr3_aa: CSVEAPGAYGYTF
d_call: -; clone_size: -; j_call: TRBJ1-1; v_call: TRBV29-1; cdr3_nt: TGCAGCGTTGGACACTACACTGAAGCTTTCTTT; cdr3_aa: CSVGHYTEAFF
d_call: TRBD1; clone_size: -; j_call: TRBJ1-4; v_call: TRBV15; cdr3_nt: TGTGCCACCAGCAGAGAACAGGGGGCCGCAACTAATGAAAAACTGTTTTTT; cdr3_aa: CATSREQGAATNEKLFF
d_call: -; clone_size: -; j_call: TRBJ1-1; v_call: TRBV7-3; cdr3_nt: TGTGCCAGCAGCCTAATGGGTGATCGGTCTGAAGCTTTCTTT; cdr3_aa: CASSLMGDRSEAFF
d_call: -; clone_size: -; j_call: TRBJ2-2; v_call: TRBV5-4; cdr3_nt: TGTGCCAGCAGCTTGGTCAGGGGTAACACCGGGGAGCTGTTTTTT; cdr3_aa: CASSLVRGNTGELFF
d_call: -; clone_size: -; j_call: TRBJ2-6; v_call: TRBV18; cdr3_nt: TGTGCCAGCTCACCGGTAACGACACTTACTGGGGCCAACGTCCTGACTTTC; cdr3_aa: CASSPVTTLTGANVLTF
d_call: -; clone_size: many; j_call: TRBJ1-3; v_call: TRBV14; cdr3_nt: TGTGCCAGCAGCCAAGTGGCAGGGGCTGGAAACACCATATATTTT; cdr3_aa: CASSQVAGAGNTIYF
d_call: TRBD2; clone_size: -; j_call: TRBJ2-3; v_call: TRBV14; cdr3_nt: TGTGCCAGCTCTCGGCGGGGGGCCACAGATACGCAGTATTTT; cdr3_aa: CASSRRGATDTQYF
d_call: -; clone_size: -; j_call: TRBJ1-5; v_call: TRBV30; cdr3_nt: TGTGCCTGGAGTCGCCCGGGTGGCAATCAGCCCCAGCATTTT; cdr3_aa: CAWSRPGGNQPQHF
d_call: TRBD1; clone_size: -; j_call: TRBJ1-6; v_call: TRBV18; cdr3_nt: TGTGCCAGCTCATCCTTTCCCGGGACAGGGGAAAATTCACCCCTCCACTTT; cdr3_aa: CASSSFPGTGENSPLHF
d_call: -; clone_size: -; j_call: TRBJ2-1; v_call: TRBV4-2; cdr3_nt: TGTGCCAGCAGCCAAGACCCGCGGGGCTCCTACAATGAGCAGTTCTTC; cdr3_aa: CASSQDPRGSYNEQFF
d_call: -; clone_size: once; j_call: TRBJ1-1; v_call: TRBV30; cdr3_nt: TGTGCCTGGAGTAAGAGGGGCACTGAAGCTTTCTTT; cdr3_aa: CAWSKRGTEAFF
d_call: -; clone_size: -; j_call: TRBJ1-3; v_call: TRBV25-1; cdr3_nt: TGTGCCAGCAGTGCGGGGGGCTTTGGAAACACCATATATTTT; cdr3_aa: CASSAGGFGNTIYF
d_call: -; clone_size: -; j_call: TRBJ2-7; v_call: TRBV18; cdr3_nt: TGTGCCAGCTCACCGGGGGCTGGGGAGCAGTACTTC; cdr3_aa: CASSPGAGEQYF
d_call: -; clone_size: -; j_call: TRBJ1-1; v_call: TRBV29-1; cdr3_nt: TGCAGCGTTGCGCGGACAGCGAACACTGAAGCTTTCTTT; cdr3_aa: CSVARTANTEAFF
d_call: -; clone_size: -; j_call: TRBJ2-3; v_call: TRBV9; cdr3_nt: TGTGCCAGCTCCTTAGGGGGAGGCACAGATACGCAGTATTTT; cdr3_aa: CASSLGGGTDTQYF
d_call: TRBD2; clone_size: -; j_call: TRBJ2-5; v_call: TRBV4-1; cdr3_nt: TGCGCCAGCAGCCAAGATGGGAAAGCGGGGGACGGGACCCAGTACTTC; cdr3_aa: CASSQDGKAGDGTQYF
d_call: -; clone_size: -; j_call: TRBJ1-6; v_call: TRBV19; cdr3_nt: TGTGCCACCGGACAGTTTGTCAATTCACCCCTCCACTTT; cdr3_aa: CATGQFVNSPLHF
d_call: TRBD1; clone_size: -; j_call: TRBJ1-2; v_call: TRBV30; cdr3_nt: TGTGCCTGGGCCTCGGGACAGGGGCTTGGCTACACCTTC; cdr3_aa: CAWASGQGLGYTF
d_call: TRBD2; clone_size: -; j_call: TRBJ2-7; v_call: TRBV30; cdr3_nt: TGTGCCTGGAGGCCCCTAGCGGGGTTCTACGAGCAGTACTTC; cdr3_aa: CAWRPLAGFYEQYF
d_call: -; clone_size: once; j_call: TRBJ1-5; v_call: TRBV30; cdr3_nt: TGTGCCTGGAGTGTACGCGGACGGTTTGATCAGCCCCAGCATTTT; cdr3_aa: CAWSVRGRFDQPQHF
d_call: -; clone_size: -; j_call: TRBJ2-3; v_call: TRBV4-3; cdr3_nt: TGCGCCAGCAGCCAAGAGTCCCTCACAGATACGCAGTATTTT; cdr3_aa: CASSQESLTDTQYF
d_call: -; clone_size: -; j_call: TRBJ2-5; v_call: TRBV9; cdr3_nt: TGTGCCAGCAGCCCCGCGGGACAGCAAGAGACCCAGTACTTC; cdr3_aa: CASSPAGQQETQYF
d_call: -; clone_size: -; j_call: TRBJ1-5; v_call: TRBV5-1; cdr3_nt: TGCGCCAGCAGCCCCGAGCGTGGGGGGCCTGATCAGCCCCAGCATTTT; cdr3_aa: CASSPERGGPDQPQHF
d_call: -; clone_size: -; j_call: TRBJ1-5; v_call: TRBV30; cdr3_nt: TGTGCCTGGAGCGACGCGCCGGGACACTTCAATCAGCCCCAGCATTTT; cdr3_aa: CAWSDAPGHFNQPQHF
d_call: -; clone_size: once; j_call: TRBJ2-3; v_call: TRBV20-1; cdr3_nt: TGCAGTGCTAAATTCACAGATACGCAGTATTTT; cdr3_aa: CSAKFTDTQYF
d_call: TRBD1; clone_size: -; j_call: TRBJ1-1; v_call: TRBV29-1; cdr3_nt: TGCAGCGTTGACAGGGGGACTGAAGCTTTCTTT; cdr3_aa: CSVDRGTEAFF
d_call: -; clone_size: few; j_call: TRBJ1-1; v_call: TRBV19; cdr3_nt: TGTGCCAGTAAATTACTGGGGGCCACTGAAGCTTTCTTT; cdr3_aa: CASKLLGATEAFF
d_call: -; clone_size: -; j_call: TRBJ2-7; v_call: TRBV7-6; cdr3_nt: TGTGCCAGCAGCTTGACAGGAAACGAGCAGTACTTC; cdr3_aa: CASSLTGNEQYF
d_call: TRBD2; clone_size: -; j_call: TRBJ2-5; v_call: TRBV29-1; cdr3_nt: TGCAGCGCTGTACTAGCGGGGGAAGAGACCCAGTACTTC; cdr3_aa: CSAVLAGEETQYF
d_call: -; clone_size: -; j_call: TRBJ2-5; v_call: TRBV2; cdr3_nt: TGTGCCAGCAGACCAGGGTGGGAGACCCAGTACTTC; cdr3_aa: CASRPGWETQYF
d_call: TRBD1; clone_size: -; j_call: TRBJ1-5; v_call: TRBV19; cdr3_nt: TGTGCCAGTAGTGCAGCTCAGGGGGGCAATCAGCCCCAGCATTTT; cdr3_aa: CASSAAQGGNQPQHF
d_call: -; clone_size: -; j_call: TRBJ2-3; v_call: TRBV5-4; cdr3_nt: TGTGCCAGCAGCACGGGACCTGTCACAGATACGCAGTATTTT; cdr3_aa: CASSTGPVTDTQYF
d_call: -; clone_size: -; j_call: TRBJ2-3; v_call: TRBV7-9; cdr3_nt: TGTGCCAGCAGCTTATCCGGACAAAGCACAGATACGCAGTATTTT; cdr3_aa: CASSLSGQSTDTQYF
d_call: -; clone_size: -; j_call: TRBJ2-1; v_call: TRBV9; cdr3_nt: TGTGCCAGCAGCGTAGAACCGAGCTCCTACAATGAGCAGTTCTTC; cdr3_aa: CASSVEPSSYNEQFF
d_call: -; clone_size: few; j_call: TRBJ1-6; v_call: TRBV7-8; cdr3_nt: TGTGCCAGCAGAATACAGGGAGGGAATTCACCCCTCCACTTT; cdr3_aa: CASRIQGGNSPLHF
d_call: TRBD2; clone_size: few; j_call: TRBJ2-3; v_call: TRBV29-1; cdr3_nt: TGCAGCGTTGACCCTACTAGCGGGGGGCTTACAGATACGCAGTATTTT; cdr3_aa: CSVDPTSGGLTDTQYF
d_call: TRBD1; clone_size: -; j_call: TRBJ1-1; v_call: TRBV6-5; cdr3_nt: TGTGCCAGCAGTTTAGGACAGGGGAACACTGAAGCTTTCTTT; cdr3_aa: CASSLGQGNTEAFF
d_call: -; clone_size: -; j_call: TRBJ1-2; v_call: TRBV7-9; cdr3_nt: TGTGCCAGCAGCTTAGCGGGCAGGGACTATGGCTACACCTTC; cdr3_aa: CASSLAGRDYGYTF
d_call: -; clone_size: -; j_call: TRBJ1-5; v_call: TRBV6-5; cdr3_nt: TGTGCCAGCAGCTCCACCGGACATCGCAATCAGCCCCAGCATTTT; cdr3_aa: CASSSTGHRNQPQHF
d_call: -; clone_size: -; j_call: TRBJ2-5; v_call: TRBV30; cdr3_nt: TGTGCCTGCAGTCAAGGGACAACGAAAGAGACCCAGTACTTC; cdr3_aa: CACSQGTTKETQYF
d_call: -; clone_size: once; j_call: TRBJ2-7; v_call: TRBV30; cdr3_nt: TGTGCCTGGACCGTAGGTGGCGAGCAGTACTTC; cdr3_aa: CAWTVGGEQYF
d_call: TRBD1; clone_size: -; j_call: TRBJ1-5; v_call: TRBV6-1; cdr3_nt: TGTGCCAGCAGTGAGTGGACAGGGGTAAGCAATCAGCCCCAGCATTTT; cdr3_aa: CASSEWTGVSNQPQHF
d_call: TRBD2; clone_size: few; j_call: TRBJ2-7; v_call: TRBV30; cdr3_nt: TGTGCCTGGAGTGGTCCGGGGGGGCCCCACGAGCAGTACTTC; cdr3_aa: CAWSGPGGPHEQYF
d_call: -; clone_size: -; j_call: TRBJ2-1; v_call: TRBV6-4; cdr3_nt: TGTGCCAGCAGCCTAGCGAGGGGCGGAGAGCAGTTCTTC; cdr3_aa: CASSLARGGEQFF
d_call: -; clone_size: -; j_call: TRBJ2-1; v_call: TRBV7-2; cdr3_nt: TGTGCCAGCAGCACCTCGGTAGATGAGCAGTTCTTC; cdr3_aa: CASSTSVDEQFF
d_call: TRBD1; clone_size: -; j_call: TRBJ1-5; v_call: TRBV29-1; cdr3_nt: TGCAGCGTTGCCGTGGGGACAGGGGGCAATCAGCCCCAGCATTTT; cdr3_aa: CSVAVGTGGNQPQHF
d_call: TRBD1; clone_size: few; j_call: TRBJ2-7; v_call: TRBV2; cdr3_nt: TGTGCCAGCAGACGGACAGGGGAATCCTACGAGCAGTACTTC; cdr3_aa: CASRRTGESYEQYF
d_call: TRBD1; clone_size: -; j_call: TRBJ1-4; v_call: TRBV27; cdr3_nt: TGTGCCAGCAGTAACCCGGGACAGGTGGTTGAAAAACTGTTTTTT; cdr3_aa: CASSNPGQVVEKLFF
d_call: TRBD1; clone_size: -; j_call: TRBJ2-5; v_call: TRBV5-5; cdr3_nt: TGTGCCAGCGGGACAGCCCAAGAGACCCAGTACTTC; cdr3_aa: CASGTAQETQYF
d_call: TRBD2; clone_size: -; j_call: TRBJ2-1; v_call: TRBV7-8; cdr3_nt: TGTGCCAGCACCAAAGGAGCGGGGGGGCTGTACAATGAGCAGTTCTTC; cdr3_aa: CASTKGAGGLYNEQFF